What follows describes a single TCR beta chain. Antigen unknown. The sample belongs to a study of T cell responses to AZD1222 COVID-19 vaccine. General study findings and limits: Variant regions that are unmutated are reportedly the target of nearly half of spike-specific TCRs. Donors were mostly white British, more females; clonal diversity possibly underestimated.

Libraries were prepared by immunoSEQ multiplex PCR; TCRdb keeps only in-frame clonotypes and omits some of them. The table lists about 190,000 clones, approximately 90% of them singletons. There are 17 residues in the CDR3. Per the germline V gene, CDR1 is LGHNA and CDR2 is YSLEER. V shed 3 bases and J shed 4 bases, with 16 bases lying between them. The chain couples TRBV4-3 to TRBJ1-6; perhaps TRBD1 as D (5 bases). The sample consisted of peripheral blood, taken on day 0 of AZD1222 vaccination. The clonotype originates from an adult in good health. The DNA of the CDR3 is TGCGCCAGCAGCCAGATGGTGGGGGGGGGATATAATTCACCCCTCCACTTT. This translates into CASSQMVGGGYNSPLHF.